This TCR beta chain derives from a study of T cell changes during pregnancy in multiple sclerosis. The CDR3 has 15 residues. Trimming took off 1 base at V and 8 bases at J, with 17 bases between the two ends. The germline V gene encodes CDR1 MNHEY and CDR2 SMNVEV (reference sequence). The method was immunoSEQ multiplex PCR; TCRdb's version includes in-frame clones alone and lacks a portion of them. The table has 55,000 to 80,000 clones, 80% to 95% seen once; the top ten hold roughly 3.1%. This material consisted of CD8+ T cells from peripheral blood mononuclear cells, taken in the second trimester of pregnancy. The chain carries TRBV27 and TRBJ1-2; D gene unclear. The TCR originated in a female donor with multiple sclerosis, enrolled in a pregnancy study. CDR3 nucleotide sequence: TGTGCCAGCAGTTTATATGATCCGGGCGGGCACGGCTACACCTTC. It yields the protein CASSLYDPGGHGYTF.